This record looks at one TCR beta chain sequence and its context. CDR1 and CDR2 (germline): SGHVS, FQNEAQ. The ends lost 1 base at V and 10 bases at J; junction bases unmatched: 11. The CDR3 runs 18 residues. This entry comes from a study of blood T cell repertoires in COVID-19. Some clones are missing from TCRdb's copy, which holds only in-frame ones; the method was immunoSEQ multiplex PCR. The sample holds under 200,000 clones; 76% are singletons and the top ten take 3.5% to 4.5%. The V gene is TRBV7-8, the J gene TRBJ1-6; 12 bases align to TRBD1. The source is a woman aged 80 or over with acute or convalescent COVID-19. The specimen was peripheral blood. Written as DNA, the CDR3 is TGTGCCAGCAGCTTAGGGGCCTTTACCGGGACAGGGGGCTCACCCCTCCACTTT. It specifies CASSLGAFTGTGGSPLHF.